This T cell receptor beta chain was sequenced in a study of identical twins (TCRdb year 2016). Notes on the research overall: The study deep-sequenced TCR alpha and beta repertoires from monozygotic twins, unrelated adults of various ages and cord blood to test whether fetal clonotypes persist. To rule out contamination, replicate twin experiments were performed at different times with different library preparation protocols.

The table lists this clonotype with many counts. Its antigen remains undetermined. No base quality values were provided; no much bigger clone lies one nucleotide off. The germline V gene sets CDR1 to SGHRS and CDR2 to YFSETQ. Germline trimming: 4 bases from V, 2 bases from J; junction bases outside gene matches: 2. From cysteine to phenylalanine, the CDR3 is 15 amino acids long. Of all the DNA, just the CDR3 is kept, 45 bases in frame from base 1. All donors were healthy Caucasians. Three pairs of female monozygotic twins, all aged roughly 18 to 29 years, made up the twin cohort. CD4+ and CD8+ T cell populations were isolated with positive isolation kits from Invitrogen. What the authors observed across the whole study: Because the same donors could not be followed over many years, the conclusions relied on cross-sectional statistical analysis. Fewer insertions were carried by abundant cord blood beta clonotypes, a similar but weaker trend appeared in young adult naive repertoires, and no such trend appeared in memory repertoires. Invariant T cells such as MAIT and iNKT could partly confound zero-insertion analyses, although diverse VJ usage argued against such confounding for most clonotypes. In monozygotic twins, out-of-frame TCR alpha sharing was systematically underestimated by recombination models, although the models agreed with sharing between unrelated individuals. Compared with coincidental sharing between unrelated individuals, out-of-frame TCR alpha sequences shared between twins had an excess of sequences with low generation probability. In beta out-of-frame sequences, excess twin sharing was weaker, because having fewer shared sequences lowered the signal-to-noise ratio.

The protocol used for the library was 5' RACE. Sequenced using an Illumina HiSeq 2000. A universal primer binding site was added through template switching, and the final cDNA carried a unique molecular identifier so that TCR cDNA molecules could be counted accurately. Specific primers in the conserved constant-segment region were used to synthesize first-strand cDNA for TCR alpha and beta chains. To control for contamination, every cDNA library carried two barcodes: a SMART-Mk sample barcode plus Illumina barcodes. TruSeq adapter sequences and Illumina sample barcodes were added in two successive PCR steps. TCR alpha and beta cDNA libraries were sequenced on the Illumina HiSeq platform with custom primers. From the authors' description of their analysis: Raw reads were processed with MiGEC to extract unique molecular identifiers, and MiXCR was used to determine CDR3 positions. Recombination models were inferred per individual with the repgenHMM and IGoR tools using an EM algorithm. The tcR package in R was used for shared clonotype analysis, with sharing normalized by the product of cloneset sizes. Out-of-frame nonproductive sequences were analyzed to study raw recombination free of thymic and clonal selection effects. The public reads were reprocessed in TCRdb via fastp at Q25 and MiXCR, keeping in-frame beta chains. Rows matching on CDR3 protein sequence are summarized as one entry with the most common DNA and genes. The V and J calls come from TCRdb's annotation, not from the publication. The sample table lists 540,000 or so distinct CDR3 sequences, approximately 20% of them with a count of one. Around 0.48% of the sample is taken by the ten largest.

These data also featured in a second study, about yellow fever vaccine responses in identical twins. The other study reports the following: According to the authors, in identical twins the way T cells responded to vaccination appeared partly convergent and partly personalized. Focusing on identical twins, the study followed the T cell clones that responded to the vaccine, and did so with precision.

This clonotype was sampled from a woman aged 18-29 years in good health. The chain is encoded by TRBV5-1 joined to TRBJ2-6; 8 middle bases align to TRBD1. The sample comprised CD4+ T cells sorted from blood. The bases are TGCGCCAGCAGCGCAGGGGGCACTGGGGCCAACGTCCTGACTTTC. The encoded protein is CASSAGGTGANVLTF.